This T cell receptor (beta chain) was sequenced for a study of blood T cell repertoires in COVID-19. Overall study: The samples span acute and convalescent COVID-19 from the United States, Italy and Spain. Sources were T cells, B-cell-depleted T cells, or PBMCs; the material itself was cDNA or gDNA.

In the original workflow: Amplification of reference gene primers was used by the study to estimate nucleated cell counts. Data came from immunoSEQ multiplex PCR; TCRdb stores just in-frame clones and leaves some out. V, J and clone size reflect that table, while D and trimming were determined from the DNA. The sample records 110,000 or so clones, 85% to 90% being singletons. Germline assignment: CDR1 SGHTA and CDR2 FQGNSA. Trimming took off 8 bases at V and 3 bases at J, with 16 bases between the two ends. This CDR3 spans 14 amino acids. Sequencing was done on a sample of peripheral blood. The rearrangement links TRBV7-2 to TRBJ1-2; weak D call: TRBD1 (5 bases). The source is a woman aged 50 to 65 with acute or convalescent COVID-19. This CDR3 reads CASLPWGGDYGYTF. CDR3 bases: TGTGCCAGCCTTCCTTGGGGAGGGGACTATGGCTACACCTTC.